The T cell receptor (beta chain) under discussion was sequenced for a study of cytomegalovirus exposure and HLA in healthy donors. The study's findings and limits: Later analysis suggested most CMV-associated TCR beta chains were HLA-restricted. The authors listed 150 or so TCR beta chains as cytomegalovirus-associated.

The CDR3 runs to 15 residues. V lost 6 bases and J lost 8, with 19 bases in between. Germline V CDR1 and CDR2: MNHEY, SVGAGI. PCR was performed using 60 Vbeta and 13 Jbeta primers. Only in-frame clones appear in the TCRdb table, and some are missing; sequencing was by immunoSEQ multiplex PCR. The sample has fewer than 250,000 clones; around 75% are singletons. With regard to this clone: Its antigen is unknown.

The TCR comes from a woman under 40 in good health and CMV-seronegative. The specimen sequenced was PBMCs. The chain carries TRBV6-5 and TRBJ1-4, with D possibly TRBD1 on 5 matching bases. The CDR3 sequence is CASSPRSQGGEKLFF. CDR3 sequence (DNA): TGTGCCAGCAGCCCCCGCAGCCAGGGTGGAGAAAAACTGTTTTTT.